These 14 T cell receptor beta chains were sequenced from one sample in a study of T-cell memory formation after mild COVID-19. A single record per CDR3 protein comes from TCRdb applying MiXCR to the 5' RACE reads. The profile covers some 490,000 distinct CDR3 sequences, with about 20% appearing a single time and 9% to 15% taken by the ten largest. Material for sequencing was PBMCs or a T cell subset sorted from them (not recorded which). These receptor sequences come from an adult woman who had mild COVID-19 (a few samples of this study predate the infection). Cell type and time point are not known.

This clonotype has just a few counts. The CDR3 protein is CASSRALRGTPDESPLHF. In DNA form, the CDR3 reads TGTGCCAGCTCCCGCGCACTAAGGGGAACCCCGGATGAATCACCCCTCCACTTT. The rearrangement links TRBV18 to TRBJ1-6; possibly TRBD1 for D (5 bases). The CDR3 length is 18 residues. V was clipped by 6 bases and J by 10 bases, with 28 bases between them. Germline V gene data show CDR1 as KGHSH and CDR2 as LQKENI. The full variable domain, in which reference TRBV18 and TRBJ1-6 provide the parts outside the CDR3, is NAGVMQNPRHLVRRRGQEARLRCSPMKGHSHVYWYRQLPEEGLKFMVYLQKENIIDESGMPKERFSAEFPKEGPSILRIQQVVRGDSAAYFCASSRALRGTPDESPLHFGNGTRLTVT.

The rearrangement links TRBV20-1 to TRBJ2-7; TRBD1 matches at 12 bases. CDR3 length equals 16 residues. Germline CDR1 and CDR2: DFQATT and SNEGSKA (reference sequence). Trimming cost V 5 bases and J 2 bases; bases outside gene matches: 10. CDR3 loop: CSASGTGGDWTYEQYF. CDR3 DNA sequence: TGCAGTGCTTCCGGGACAGGGGGCGATTGGACCTACGAGCAGTACTTC.

This chain connects TRBV14 to TRBJ1-2; D is perhaps TRBD1 (6 bases). The CDR3 is made up of 20 amino acids. With 1 base removed from V and 2 bases from J, the gap between germline ends came to 26 bases. Germline V gene lookup returns CDR1 SGHDN and CDR2 FVKESK. CDR3 residues: CASSQATHLFGHRENYGYTF. CDR3 DNA sequence: TGTGCCAGCAGCCAAGCCACCCACCTGTTCGGACACAGGGAGAACTATGGCTACACCTTC. Drawing the rest from reference TRBV14 and TRBJ1-2, the complete variable domain is EAGVTQFPSHSVIEKGQTVTLRCDPISGHDNLYWYRRVMGKEIKFLLHFVKESKQDESGMPNNRFLAERTGGTYSTLKVQPAELEDSGVYFCASSQATHLFGHRENYGYTFGSGTRLTVV.

The chain couples TRBV25-1 to TRBJ1-1, with D possibly being TRBD1 (6 bases). Trimming left V 6 bases short and J 0 bases short, with 11 bases between. Per germline, CDR1 MGHDK and CDR2 SYGVNS. The CDR3 contains 14 residues. The CDR3 DNA is TGTGCCAGCAGCAGACAGGAAATGAACACTGAAGCTTTCTTT. The encoded protein is CASSRQEMNTEAFF. Full variable domain (remainder filled in from reference TRBV25-1 and TRBJ1-1): EADIYQTPRYLVIGTGKKITLECSQTMGHDKMYWYQQDPGMELHLIHYSYGVNSTEKGDLSSESTVSRIRTEHFPLTLESARPSHTSQYLCASSRQEMNTEAFFGQGTRLTVV.

The CDR3 protein is CASSQRGWGTGAYEQYF. Written as DNA, the CDR3 is TGTGCCAGCAGCCAACGAGGGTGGGGGACAGGGGCGTACGAGCAGTACTTC. V is TRBV4-2 and J is TRBJ2-7; 10 nucleotides align to TRBD1. J gave up 4 bases and V 2 bases, and 11 bases lay outside the gene matches. This CDR3 is 17 amino acids long. Germline values: CDR1 LGHNA, CDR2 YNFKEQ.

This clonotype has a count of ten or more. The chain combines TRBV9 with TRBJ2-3, with D perhaps assigned TRBD1 or TRBD2 (5 bases each). This CDR3 is 15 amino acids long. Germline CDR1 and CDR2: SGDLS and YYNGEE. V was cut by 0 bases and J by 5 bases, with 13 bases left in between. The CDR3 bases are TGTGCCAGCAGCGTAGTTGGGGCAGGAGGAGATACGCAGTATTTT. Residues: CASSVVGAGGDTQYF. The full variable domain, in which reference TRBV9 and TRBJ2-3 provide the parts outside the CDR3, is DSGVTQTPKHLITATGQRVTLRCSPRSGDLSVYWYQQSLDQGLQFLIQYYNGEERAKGNILERFSAQQFPDLHSELNLSSLELGDSALYFCASSVVGAGGDTQYFGPGTRLTVL.

J is TRBJ1-1 and V is TRBV5-1, with 7 nucleotides matching TRBD1. Germline trimming cut 1 base from V and 3 bases from J; bases unmatched to any gene: 15. Germline values: CDR1 SGHRS, CDR2 YFSETQ. This CDR3 contains 18 residues. DNA of the CDR3: TGCGCCAGCAGCTTGCCCATTGCAGGGGGAGCCAGGGACACTGAAGCTTTCTTT. Translation: CASSLPIAGGARDTEAFF.

This clonotype was seen only a few times. The chain is built from TRBV20-1 and TRBJ1-5, with D perhaps matching TRBD1 (5 bases). The CDR3 is 14 residues long. The ends were cut back, 3 bases at V and 12 bases at J, with 21 bases in the middle. Germline CDR1 DFQATT, CDR2 SNEGSKA (reference sequence). The CDR3 nucleotides are TGCAGTGCTAGTGTTTCCCGTGGGGGACCTAACCAGCATTTT. Amino acids: CSASVSRGGPNQHF.

V is TRBV27 and J is TRBJ2-7; the match to TRBD2 covers 7 bases. The length of the CDR3 is 15 residues. Germline V gene lookup returns CDR1 MNHEY and CDR2 SMNVEV (reference sequence). The ends lost 4 bases at V and 4 bases at J; junction bases unmatched: 10. The CDR3 DNA reads as TGTGCCAGCAGTTCGTTCAGCGGGGTGGGTTACGAGCAGTACTTC. Its translation is CASSSFSGVGYEQYF.

The genes are TRBV24-1 and TRBJ1-1, with 10 nucleotides matching TRBD1. This CDR3 is built from 17 residues. V shed 4 bases, J shed 4 bases, and the junction held 11 bases outside the gene matches. The germline gives CDR1 KGHDR, CDR2 SFDVKD. The DNA of the CDR3 is TGTGCCACCAGTGACTGCGGGACAGGGGTTCGAGTCACTGAAGCTTTCTTT. Translating gives CATSDCGTGVRVTEAFF.

This clonotype was counted a few times. V is TRBV5-1 and J is TRBJ1-2; D is unclear. CDR3 length equals 12 residues. V lost 0 bases, J lost 8 bases, and 8 bases lay in between. The germline gives CDR1 SGHRS, CDR2 YFSETQ. The CDR3: CASSLGARGYTF. CDR3 DNA: TGCGCCAGCAGCTTGGGGGCGCGGGGCTACACCTTC.

The CDR3 protein is CASSLRSTSGGAPTDTQYF. Written as DNA, the CDR3 is TGTGCCAGCAGTCTAAGGTCGACTAGCGGGGGGGCGCCCACAGATACGCAGTATTTT. The rearrangement links TRBV6-6 to TRBJ2-3, with 14 bases matching TRBD2. The CDR3 totals 19 residues. V was pared by 5 bases and J by 2 bases, with 12 bases of the junction left unmatched. Germline V gene data show CDR1 as MNHNY and CDR2 as SVGAGI (reference sequence).

This clonotype has a handful of counts. The V gene is TRBV7-2, the J gene TRBJ2-7; D might be TRBD1 (6 bases). This CDR3 has 13 residues. V was cut by 1 base and J by 6 bases, with 10 bases left in between. Germline CDR1 and CDR2: SGHTA and FQGNSA. The CDR3 region has the DNA TGTGCCAGCAGCTTAGAATACAGGGTCGAGCAGTACTTC. Its translation: CASSLEYRVEQYF.

The chain carries TRBV29-1 and TRBJ2-5; D is unresolved. The CDR3 is made up of 13 amino acids. CDR1 and CDR2 from the germline V gene are SQVTM and ANQGSEA. Trimming cost V 2 bases and J 4 bases, with 11 bases left between them. DNA for the CDR3: TGCAGCGTTGAATACACGTATTCAGAGACCCAGTACTTC. This gives the protein CSVEYTYSETQYF.